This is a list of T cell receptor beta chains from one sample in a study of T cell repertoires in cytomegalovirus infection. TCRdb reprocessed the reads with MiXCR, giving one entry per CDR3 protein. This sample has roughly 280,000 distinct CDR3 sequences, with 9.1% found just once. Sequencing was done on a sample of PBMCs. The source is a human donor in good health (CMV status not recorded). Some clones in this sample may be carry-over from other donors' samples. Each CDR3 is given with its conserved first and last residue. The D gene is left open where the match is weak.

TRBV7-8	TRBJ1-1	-	CASSPTGITEAFF
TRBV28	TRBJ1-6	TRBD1	CASDRVNSPLHF
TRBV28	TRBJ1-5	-	CASSLTGGGVGNGNQPQHF
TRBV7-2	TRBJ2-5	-	CASSLAGKGGGVTFETQYF
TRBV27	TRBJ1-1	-	CASSLGSRGGAEAFF
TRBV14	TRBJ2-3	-	CASSPRWGRSDTQYF
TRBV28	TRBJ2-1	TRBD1	CASRPGQGLNEQFF
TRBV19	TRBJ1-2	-	CASRGTTNYGYTF
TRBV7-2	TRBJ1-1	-	CASSSQRNTEAFF
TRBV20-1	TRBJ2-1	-	CSAPPPGPGNEQFF
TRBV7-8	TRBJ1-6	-	CASSLSWGGNYNSPLHF
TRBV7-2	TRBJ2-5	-	CASTLQGGETQYF
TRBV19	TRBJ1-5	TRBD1	CASSRPGGSQPQHF
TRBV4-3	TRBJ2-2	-	CASSQDISGGLNTGELFF
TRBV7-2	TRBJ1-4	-	CASSLSGTQLEKLFF
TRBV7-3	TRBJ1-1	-	CASSLTARTEAFF
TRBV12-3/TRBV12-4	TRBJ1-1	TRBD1	CASSSSLGQGGTEAFF
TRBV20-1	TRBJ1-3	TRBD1	CSASDREQNTIYF
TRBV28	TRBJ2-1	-	CASTENWRGSNEQFF
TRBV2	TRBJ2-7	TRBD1	CASRDRATYEQYF
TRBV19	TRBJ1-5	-	CASSVRTEGNQPQHF
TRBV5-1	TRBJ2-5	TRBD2	CASSPGLAGAETQYF
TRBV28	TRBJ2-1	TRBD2	CASTPTPRTSGGDNEQFF
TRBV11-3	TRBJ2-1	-	CASSSSRGDNEQFF
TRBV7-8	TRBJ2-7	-	CASSPGTASSYEQYF